This TCR beta chain was obtained from a study of T cell repertoires in cytomegalovirus infection. Study summary: Both recently identified HLA-C-restricted and well-studied HLA-B-restricted CMV epitopes were used in the study. Public TCR beta signatures provided an indication of both CMV infection and a matching HLA type. Regarding the study as a whole: CMV-specific TCR beta clonotypes restricted by HLA-C dominated the ex vivo response.

A word on this clonotype: No antigen is known for it.

Germline CDR1 reads SGHVS; CDR2 reads FQNEAQ. The CDR3 is made up of 15 amino acids. V gave up 5 bases and J gave up 2 bases, with 16 bases separating them. Each CDR3 protein is one row after TCRdb ran MiXCR on the reads. Of about 470,000 distinct CDR3 sequences in the sample, about two fifths are singletons; the top ten hold around two fifths. This chain joins TRBV7-8 and TRBJ2-7; D unclear. The sample in question was cultured PBMCs, obtained from culture after CMV antigen stimulation. This receptor was obtained from a human donor in good health (CMV status not recorded). Some clones in this sample may be carry-over from other donors' samples. In DNA, the CDR3 is TGTGCCAGCAGCCCACCCGGGTCGGTAACCTACGAGCAGTACTTC. It yields the protein CASSPPGSVTYEQYF.